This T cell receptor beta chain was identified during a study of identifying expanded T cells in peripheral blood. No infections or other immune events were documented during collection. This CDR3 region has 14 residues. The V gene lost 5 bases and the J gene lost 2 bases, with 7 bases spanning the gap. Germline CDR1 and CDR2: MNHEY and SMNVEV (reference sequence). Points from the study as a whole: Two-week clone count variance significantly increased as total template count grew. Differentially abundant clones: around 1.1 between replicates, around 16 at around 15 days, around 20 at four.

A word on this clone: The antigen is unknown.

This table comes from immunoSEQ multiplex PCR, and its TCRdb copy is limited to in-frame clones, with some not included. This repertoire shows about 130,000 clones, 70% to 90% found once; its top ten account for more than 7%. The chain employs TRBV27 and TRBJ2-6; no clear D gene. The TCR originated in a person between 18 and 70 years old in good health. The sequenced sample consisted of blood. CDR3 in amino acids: CASSPRPGANVLTF. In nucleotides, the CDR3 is TGTGCCAGCAGTCCTCGGCCTGGGGCCAACGTCCTGACTTTC.